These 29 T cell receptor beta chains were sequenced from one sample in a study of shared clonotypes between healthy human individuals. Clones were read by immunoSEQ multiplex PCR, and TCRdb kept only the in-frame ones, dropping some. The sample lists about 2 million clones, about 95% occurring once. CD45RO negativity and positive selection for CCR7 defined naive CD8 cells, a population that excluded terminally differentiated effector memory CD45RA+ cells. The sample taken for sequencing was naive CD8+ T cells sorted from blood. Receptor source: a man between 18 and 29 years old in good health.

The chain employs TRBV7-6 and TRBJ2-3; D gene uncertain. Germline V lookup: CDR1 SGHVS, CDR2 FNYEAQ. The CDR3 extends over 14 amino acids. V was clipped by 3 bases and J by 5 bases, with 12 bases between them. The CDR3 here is CASSFVEPGDTQYF. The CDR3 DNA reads TGTGCCAGCAGCTTCGTTGAGCCGGGAGATACGCAGTATTTT.

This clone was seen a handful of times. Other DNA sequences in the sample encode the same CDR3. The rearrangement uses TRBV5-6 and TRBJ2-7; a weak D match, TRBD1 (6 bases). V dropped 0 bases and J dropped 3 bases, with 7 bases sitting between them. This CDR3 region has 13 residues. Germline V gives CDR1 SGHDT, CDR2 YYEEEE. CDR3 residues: CASSLDRDYEQYF. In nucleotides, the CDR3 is TGTGCCAGCAGCTTGGACAGGGACTACGAGCAGTACTTC.

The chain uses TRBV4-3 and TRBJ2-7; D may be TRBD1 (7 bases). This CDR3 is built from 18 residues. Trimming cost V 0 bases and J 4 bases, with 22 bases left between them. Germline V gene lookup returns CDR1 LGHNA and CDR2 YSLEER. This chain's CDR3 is CASSQDLPGQEGLYEQYF. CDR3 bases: TGCGCCAGCAGCCAAGATCTCCCCGGACAGGAGGGGTTGTACGAGCAGTACTTC.

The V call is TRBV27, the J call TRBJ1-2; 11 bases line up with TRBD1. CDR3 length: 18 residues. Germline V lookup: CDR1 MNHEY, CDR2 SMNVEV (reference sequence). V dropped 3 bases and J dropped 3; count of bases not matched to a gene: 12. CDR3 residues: CASSLLRTGGAGDYGYTF. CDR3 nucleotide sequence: TGTGCCAGCAGTTTGCTCCGGACAGGGGGCGCCGGGGACTATGGCTACACCTTC.

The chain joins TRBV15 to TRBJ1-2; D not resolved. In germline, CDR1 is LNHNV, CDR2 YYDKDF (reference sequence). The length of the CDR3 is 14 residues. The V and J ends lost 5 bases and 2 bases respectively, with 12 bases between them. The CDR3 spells CATSRLPVNYGYTF. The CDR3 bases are TGTGCCACCAGCCGCTTGCCGGTAAACTATGGCTACACCTTC.

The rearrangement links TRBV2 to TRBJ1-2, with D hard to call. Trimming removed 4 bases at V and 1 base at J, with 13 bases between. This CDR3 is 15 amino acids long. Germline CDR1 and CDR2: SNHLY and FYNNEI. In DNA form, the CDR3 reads TGTGCCAGCAGTGTCCGGCAGGCACTTAACTATGGCTACACCTTC. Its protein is CASSVRQALNYGYTF.

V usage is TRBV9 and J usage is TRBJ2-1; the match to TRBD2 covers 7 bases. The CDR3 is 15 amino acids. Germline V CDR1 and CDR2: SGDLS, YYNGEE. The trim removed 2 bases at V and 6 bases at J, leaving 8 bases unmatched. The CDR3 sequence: CASSVAGAGGNEQFF. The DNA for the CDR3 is TGTGCCAGCAGCGTCGCGGGAGCCGGGGGCAATGAGCAGTTCTTC.

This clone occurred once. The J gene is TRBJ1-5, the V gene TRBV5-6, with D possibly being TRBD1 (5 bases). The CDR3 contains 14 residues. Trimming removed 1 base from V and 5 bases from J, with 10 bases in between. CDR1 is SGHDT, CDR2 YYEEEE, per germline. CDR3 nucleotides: TGTGCCAGCAGCTTGTGGGACTTCGATCAGCCCCAGCATTTT. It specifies CASSLWDFDQPQHF.

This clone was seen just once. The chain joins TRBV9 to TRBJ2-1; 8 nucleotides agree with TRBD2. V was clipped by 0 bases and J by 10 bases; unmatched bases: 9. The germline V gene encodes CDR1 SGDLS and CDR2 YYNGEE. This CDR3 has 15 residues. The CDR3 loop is CASSVDGGTREEQFF. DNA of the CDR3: TGTGCCAGCAGCGTAGATGGGGGGACTAGGGAGGAGCAGTTCTTC.

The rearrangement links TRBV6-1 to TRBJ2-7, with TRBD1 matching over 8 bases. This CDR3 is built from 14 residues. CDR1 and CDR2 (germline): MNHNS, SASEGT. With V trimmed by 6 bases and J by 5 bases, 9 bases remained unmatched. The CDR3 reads CASSRTGWAHEQYF. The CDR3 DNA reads TGTGCCAGCAGCCGGACAGGGTGGGCCCACGAGCAGTACTTC.

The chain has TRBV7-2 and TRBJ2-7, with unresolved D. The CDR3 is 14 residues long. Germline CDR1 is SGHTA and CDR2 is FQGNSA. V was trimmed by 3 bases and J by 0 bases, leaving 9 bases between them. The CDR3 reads CASSFPGFSYEQYF. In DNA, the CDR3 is TGTGCCAGCAGCTTCCCAGGCTTCTCCTACGAGCAGTACTTC.

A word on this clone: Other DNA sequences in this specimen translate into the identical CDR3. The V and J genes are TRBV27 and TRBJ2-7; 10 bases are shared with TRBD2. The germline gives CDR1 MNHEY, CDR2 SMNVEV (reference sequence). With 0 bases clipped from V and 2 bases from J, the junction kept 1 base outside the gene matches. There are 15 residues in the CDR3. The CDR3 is CASSLSTSGTYEQYF. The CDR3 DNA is TGTGCCAGCAGTTTATCCACTAGCGGGACCTACGAGCAGTACTTC.

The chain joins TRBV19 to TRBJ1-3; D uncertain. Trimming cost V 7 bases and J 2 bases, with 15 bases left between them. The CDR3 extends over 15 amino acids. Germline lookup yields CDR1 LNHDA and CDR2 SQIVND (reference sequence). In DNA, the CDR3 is TGTGCCAGTAATCCCGTCGGTTCAACTGGAAACACCATATATTTT. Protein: CASNPVGSTGNTIYF.

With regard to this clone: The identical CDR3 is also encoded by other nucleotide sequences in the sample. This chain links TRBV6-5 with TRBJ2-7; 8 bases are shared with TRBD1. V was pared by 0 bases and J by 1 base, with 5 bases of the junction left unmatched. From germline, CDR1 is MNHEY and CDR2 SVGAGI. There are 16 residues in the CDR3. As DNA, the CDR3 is TGTGCCAGCAGTTACTCAGGGGGACAGGTTTCCTACGAGCAGTACTTC. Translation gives CASSYSGGQVSYEQYF.

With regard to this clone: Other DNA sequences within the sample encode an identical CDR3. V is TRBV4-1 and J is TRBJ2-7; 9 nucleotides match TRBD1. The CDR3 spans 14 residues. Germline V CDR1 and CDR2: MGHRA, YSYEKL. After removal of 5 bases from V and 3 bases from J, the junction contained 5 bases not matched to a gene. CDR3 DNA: TGCGCCAGCAGCGTCCGGACAGGGGTCTACGAGCAGTACTTC. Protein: CASSVRTGVYEQYF.

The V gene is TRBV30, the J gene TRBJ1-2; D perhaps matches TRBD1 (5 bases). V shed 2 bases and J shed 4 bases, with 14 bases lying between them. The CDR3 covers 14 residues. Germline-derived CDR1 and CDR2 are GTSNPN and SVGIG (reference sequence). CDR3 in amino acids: CAWSYRGTGYGYTF. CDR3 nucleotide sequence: TGTGCCTGGAGTTATCGGGGGACGGGCTATGGCTACACCTTC.

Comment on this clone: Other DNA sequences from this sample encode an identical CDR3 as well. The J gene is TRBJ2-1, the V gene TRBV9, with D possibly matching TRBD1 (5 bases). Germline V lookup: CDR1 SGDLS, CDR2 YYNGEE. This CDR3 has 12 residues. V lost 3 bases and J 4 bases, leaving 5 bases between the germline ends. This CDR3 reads CASSEGYNEQFF. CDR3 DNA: TGTGCCAGCAGCGAGGGGTACAATGAGCAGTTCTTC.

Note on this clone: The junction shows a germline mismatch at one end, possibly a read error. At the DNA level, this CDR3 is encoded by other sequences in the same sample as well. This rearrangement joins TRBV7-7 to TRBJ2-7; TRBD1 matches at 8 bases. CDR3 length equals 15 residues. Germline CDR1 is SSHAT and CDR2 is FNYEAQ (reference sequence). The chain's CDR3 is CASSPGTGASYEQYF. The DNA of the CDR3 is TGTGCTAGCAGCCCCGGGACAGGAGCCTCCTACGAGCAGTACTTC.

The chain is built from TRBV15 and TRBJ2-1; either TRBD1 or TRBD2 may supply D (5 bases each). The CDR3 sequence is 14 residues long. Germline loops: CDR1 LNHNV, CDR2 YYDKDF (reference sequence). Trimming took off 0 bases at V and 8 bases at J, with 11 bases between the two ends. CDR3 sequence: CATSRELVGDEQFF. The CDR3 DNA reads TGTGCCACCAGCAGAGAACTAGTGGGGGATGAGCAGTTCTTC.

The CDR3 reads CASSFGLAAGTQYF. CDR3 bases: TGTGCCAGCAGTTTTGGACTAGCCGCCGGGACCCAGTACTTC. This chain joins TRBV11-2 and TRBJ2-5; TRBD2 matches at 8 bases. From germline, CDR1 is SGHAT and CDR2 FQNNGV. There are 14 residues in the CDR3. Trimming cost V 6 bases and J 7 bases; bases outside gene matches: 10. Using reference TRBV11-2 and TRBJ2-5 for the parts outside the CDR3, the full variable domain is EAGVAQSPRYKIIEKRQSVAFWCNPISGHATLYWYQQILGQGPKLLIQFQNNGVVDDSQLPKDRFSAERLKGVDSTLKIQPAKLEDSAVYLCASSFGLAAGTQYFGPGTRLLVL.

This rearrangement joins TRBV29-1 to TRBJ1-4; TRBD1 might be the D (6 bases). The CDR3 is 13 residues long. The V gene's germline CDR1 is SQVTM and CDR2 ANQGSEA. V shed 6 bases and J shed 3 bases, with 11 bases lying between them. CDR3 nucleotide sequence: TGCAGCGTCCTGGACAGAGCTAATGAAAAACTGTTTTTT. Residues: CSVLDRANEKLFF.

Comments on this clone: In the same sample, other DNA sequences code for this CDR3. CDR3 loop: CASSSGLAGGNEQFF. In DNA form, the CDR3 reads TGTGCCAGCAGCTCAGGACTAGCGGGAGGGAATGAGCAGTTCTTC. The chain couples TRBV6-5 to TRBJ2-1; the match to TRBD2 covers 15 bases. Losses at the gene ends were 6 bases for V and 7 bases for J; bases not matched to a gene: 4. CDR3 length: 15 residues. Germline V CDR1 and CDR2: MNHEY, SVGAGI.

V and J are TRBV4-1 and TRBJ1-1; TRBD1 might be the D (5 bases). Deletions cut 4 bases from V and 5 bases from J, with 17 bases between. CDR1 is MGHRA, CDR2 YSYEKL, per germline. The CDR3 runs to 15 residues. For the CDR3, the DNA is TGCGCCAGCAGCCCTGGAGTGGGGAGGGGTACTGAAGCTTTCTTT. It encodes CASSPGVGRGTEAFF.

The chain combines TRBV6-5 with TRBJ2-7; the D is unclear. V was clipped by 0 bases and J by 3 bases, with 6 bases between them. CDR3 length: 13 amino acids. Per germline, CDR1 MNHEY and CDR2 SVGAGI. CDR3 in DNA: TGTGCCAGCAGTTACTCGATTTTCTACGAGCAGTACTTC. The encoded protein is CASSYSIFYEQYF.

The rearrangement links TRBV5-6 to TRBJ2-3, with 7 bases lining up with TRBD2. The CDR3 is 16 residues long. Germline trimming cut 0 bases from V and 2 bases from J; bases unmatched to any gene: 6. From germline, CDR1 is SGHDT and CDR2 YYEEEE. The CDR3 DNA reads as TGTGCCAGCAGCTTGGCCCCCGGACTAGTCACAGATACGCAGTATTTT. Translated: CASSLAPGLVTDTQYF. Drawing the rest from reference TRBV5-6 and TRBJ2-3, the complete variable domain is DAGVTQSPTHLIKTRGQQVTLRCSPKSGHDTVSWYQQALGQGPQFIFQYYEEEERQRGNFPDRFSGHQFPNYSSELNVNALLLGDSALYLCASSLAPGLVTDTQYFGPGTRLTVL.

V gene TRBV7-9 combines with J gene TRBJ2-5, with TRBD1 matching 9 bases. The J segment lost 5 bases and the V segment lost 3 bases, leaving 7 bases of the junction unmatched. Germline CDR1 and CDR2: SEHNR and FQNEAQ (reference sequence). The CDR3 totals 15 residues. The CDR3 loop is CASSFGTGFLETQYF. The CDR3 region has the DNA TGTGCCAGCAGCTTCGGGACAGGGTTTTTGGAGACCCAGTACTTC.

DNA of the CDR3: TGTGCCAGCAGCGTAGAACCCAGCTCTGGAAACACCATATATTTT. It encodes CASSVEPSSGNTIYF. V is TRBV9 and J is TRBJ1-3; D unclear. Between the trimmed V and J ends, which lost 0 bases and 0 bases, there was a span of 7 bases. Germline V gives CDR1 SGDLS, CDR2 YYNGEE. The CDR3 has 15 amino acids. Supplemented by reference TRBV9 and TRBJ1-3, the full variable domain reads DSGVTQTPKHLITATGQRVTLRCSPRSGDLSVYWYQQSLDQGLQFLIQYYNGEERAKGNILERFSAQQFPDLHSELNLSSLELGDSALYFCASSVEPSSGNTIYFGEGSWLTVV.

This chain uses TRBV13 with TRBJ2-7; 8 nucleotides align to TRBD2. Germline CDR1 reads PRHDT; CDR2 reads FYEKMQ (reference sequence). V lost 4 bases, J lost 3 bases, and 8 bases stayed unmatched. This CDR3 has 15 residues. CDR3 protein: CASSWAGTSLYEQYF. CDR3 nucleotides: TGTGCCAGCAGCTGGGCCGGGACTAGTCTCTACGAGCAGTACTTC.

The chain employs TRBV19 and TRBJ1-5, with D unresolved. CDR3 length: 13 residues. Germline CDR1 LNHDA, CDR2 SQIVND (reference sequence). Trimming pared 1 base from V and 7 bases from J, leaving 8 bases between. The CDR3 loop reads CASSIAGWQPQHF. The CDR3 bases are TGTGCCAGTAGTATAGCCGGATGGCAGCCCCAGCATTTT.